The next 3 T cell receptor beta chains were all read from a single sample in a study of blood T cell repertoires in COVID-19. The data were produced by immunoSEQ multiplex PCR, yet TCRdb's version contains in-frame clones alone and is incomplete. The sample shows about 400,000 clones, approximately 90% of them seen only once. Material for sequencing was peripheral blood. The source is a woman aged 25 to 39 with acute or convalescent COVID-19.

The chain has TRBV28 and TRBJ1-6; D is perhaps TRBD1 (5 bases). Trimming pared 7 bases from V and 8 bases from J, leaving 15 bases between. The CDR3 sequence is 14 residues long. Germline CDR1 and CDR2: MDHEN and SYDVKM. The CDR3 DNA reads as TGTGCCAGCAACTGGCGGGGCGAGGATTCACCCCTCCACTTT. This sequence encodes CASNWRGEDSPLHF.

This rearrangement joins TRBV7-9 to TRBJ2-1, with TRBD2 identical over 7 bases. The V segment lost 5 bases and the J segment 9 bases; nucleotides outside the gene matches: 10. Germline assignment: CDR1 SEHNR and CDR2 FQNEAQ (reference sequence). This CDR3 is built from 14 residues. Written as DNA, the CDR3 is TGTGCCAGCAGCCCGCCGACTAGCATTGGTGAGCAGTTCTTC. Encoded protein: CASSPPTSIGEQFF.

On this clone: This sample also contains other DNA sequences that code for the same CDR3. The chain recombines TRBV7-3 with TRBJ2-7; D is unclear. This CDR3 comprises 13 residues. Germline-derived CDR1 and CDR2 are SGHTA and FQGTGA. Trimming stripped 2 bases from V and 2 bases from J, with 7 bases between. The CDR3: CASSLERAYEQYF. The CDR3 nucleotides are TGTGCCAGCAGCTTAGAACGGGCCTACGAGCAGTACTTC.